Given below is one TCR beta chain in context. Participant reports of clinical history set cohort assignment. Recovered participants had two consecutive negative NP/OP PCR tests, healthcare professional clearance, or symptom resolution. The V gene lost 0 bases and the J gene lost 8 bases, with 6 bases spanning the gap. The CDR3 totals 12 residues. CDR1 is LGHDT, CDR2 YNNKEL, per germline (reference sequence). Authors' processing steps: For nucleated cells, counts were estimated from reference gene primer amplification. Profiling relied on immunoSEQ multiplex PCR, and the TCRdb table lists in-frame clones only, not all of them. V and J calls and clone size are as listed in that table; D and trimming were resolved from the DNA. The repertoire includes about 160,000 clones, roughly 80% of them detected once, and about 3.7% sits in the top ten. These data belong to a study of blood T cell repertoires in COVID-19. Study overall: In each case, the material was cDNA or gDNA derived from T cells, B-cell-depleted T cells, or PBMCs.

The TCR was taken from a woman aged 60 to 75 who had recovered from COVID-19. The specimen sequenced was PBMCs or T cells enriched from blood (not recorded which). The V gene is TRBV3-1 (or the pseudogene TRBV3-2), the J gene TRBJ2-3, with D hard to call. The CDR3 sequence is CASSQDRITQYF. The CDR3 DNA is TGTGCCAGCAGCCAAGACAGGATTACGCAGTATTTT.